This record concerns one T cell receptor (beta chain) sequence. Antigen unknown. This sample is drawn from a study of identical twins. MiXCR was run by TCRdb on the 5' RACE reads, yielding one entry per CDR3 protein. The data hold 1.5 million to 2 million distinct CDR3 sequences, with around a third observed a single time. Study-level results: Carriage of fewer insertions was seen in abundant cord blood beta clonotypes, whereas memory repertoires showed none. Zero-insertion analyses might be partly confounded by invariant T cells like MAIT and iNKT. Compared with models, monozygotic twins showed more out-of-frame TCR alpha sharing.

Germline loops: CDR1 DFQATT, CDR2 SNEGSKA (reference sequence). V lost 3 bases, J lost 15 bases, and 15 bases lay in between. This CDR3 region has 11 residues. The rearrangement links TRBV20-1 to TRBJ2-1; D may be TRBD2 (6 bases). The source material was cord blood. The TCR originated in a newborn girl in good health. The chain's CDR3 is CSASRASEAFF. The CDR3 DNA is TGCAGTGCTAGTCGAGCTAGCGAGGCGTTCTTC.